This TCR beta chain was sequenced during a study of cytomegalovirus exposure and HLA in healthy donors. Study summary: Earlier, some 200 million T cells were analyzed, and fewer than 120 million unique TCR beta sequences were found among them. General study results and limits: In a later analysis, donors in an Asian-associated ancestry cluster reportedly had fewer N-insertions in productive TCRs than the cohort mean.

Healthy people donating bone marrow made up the donors. The primer mix had 60 Vbeta and 13 Jbeta primers. Sequenced by immunoSEQ multiplex PCR; TCRdb stores in-frame clones only, minus some. The repertoire has approximately 160,000 clones, 77% of them found once; the top ten carry 1.4% to 1.5%. On this clone itself: Its specificity is not known.

The V end lost 3 bases, the J end lost 5 bases, and 20 bases lay between the germline ends. CDR1 SGDLS and CDR2 YYNGEE come from the germline V gene. The CDR3 totals 16 residues. Material: PBMCs. This chain joins TRBV9 and TRBJ2-5; D may be TRBD2 (6 bases). This TCR was recovered from a woman aged 30 to 39 in good health and CMV-seropositive. Here the CDR3 reads CASSGGGASRFETQYF. CDR3 DNA sequence: TGTGCCAGCAGCGGCGGCGGGGCCTCCAGGTTCGAGACCCAGTACTTC.